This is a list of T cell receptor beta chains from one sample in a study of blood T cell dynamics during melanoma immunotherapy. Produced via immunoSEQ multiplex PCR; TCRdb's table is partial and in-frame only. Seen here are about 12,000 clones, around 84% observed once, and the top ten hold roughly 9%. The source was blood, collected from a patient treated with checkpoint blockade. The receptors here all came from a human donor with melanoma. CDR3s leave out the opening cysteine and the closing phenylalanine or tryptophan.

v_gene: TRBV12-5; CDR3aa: ASGFSTLRQPNTEAF
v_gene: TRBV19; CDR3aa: ASSINTGGTEAF
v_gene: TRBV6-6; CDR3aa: ASSSRVGGAF
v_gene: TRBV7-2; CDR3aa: ASSFQGASFSGETQY
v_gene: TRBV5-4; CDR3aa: ASSLTRLAGYTGELF
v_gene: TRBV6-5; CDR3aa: ASSYRDRAASEAF
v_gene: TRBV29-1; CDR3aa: SVQRAYNEQF
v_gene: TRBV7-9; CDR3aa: ASSRNPGPSPTQY
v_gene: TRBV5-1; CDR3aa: ASSLDSRDEQY
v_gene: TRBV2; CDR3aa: ASSEDRPSSYEQY
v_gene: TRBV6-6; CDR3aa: ASRNMGVGEQY
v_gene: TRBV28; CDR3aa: ASSGQGSGGYT
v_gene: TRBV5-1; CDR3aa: ASSLDGVPYNEQF
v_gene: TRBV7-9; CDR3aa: ASSLNGGDRGAKNIQY
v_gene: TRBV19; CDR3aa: ASTLEGARQPQH
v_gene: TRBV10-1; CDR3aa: ASSERWNEQY
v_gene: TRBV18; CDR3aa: ASSPGLTFYEQY
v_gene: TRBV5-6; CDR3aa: ASSLSGGPNEKLF
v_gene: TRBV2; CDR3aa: ASRDPLAGGYNEQF
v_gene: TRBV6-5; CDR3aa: ATESGGTEAF
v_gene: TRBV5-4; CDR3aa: ASSLGTSLNTGELF
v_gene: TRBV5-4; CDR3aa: ASTTGQQSIYEQY
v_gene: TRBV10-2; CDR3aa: ASSGRSNQPQH
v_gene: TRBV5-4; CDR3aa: ASSQKQGAHTEAF
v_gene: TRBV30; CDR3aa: AWSESNPQY
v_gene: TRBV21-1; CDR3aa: ASSKTYQRPKAHEQF
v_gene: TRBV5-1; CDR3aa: ASSSGSRGVGIEQY
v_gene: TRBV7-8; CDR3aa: ASSLASSGPPYEQY
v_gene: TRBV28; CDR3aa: ASSGQGNQPQH
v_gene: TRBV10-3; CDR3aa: AISGARGSTDTQY
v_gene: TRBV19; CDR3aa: ASTPDSSYGYT
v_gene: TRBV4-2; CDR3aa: ASSQTGTSGTYEQY
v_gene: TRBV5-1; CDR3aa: ASSLEGFKNNEQF
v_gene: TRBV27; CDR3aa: ASSPLMGDSPLH
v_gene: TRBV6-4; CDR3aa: ASSPSRGSGFPQY
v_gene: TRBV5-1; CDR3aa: ASSLNLQGYYEQY
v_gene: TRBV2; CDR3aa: ASSDSPGGPSTGELF